These 16 T cell receptor beta chains came from one sample sequenced in a study of control samples from healthy donors and cancer patients. Method: immunoSEQ multiplex PCR; TCRdb's copy keeps in-frame clones and lacks some. Among 350,000 to 450,000 clones, over 75% were seen once, and the ten largest hold around 6.4%. Sequencing was carried out using PBMCs. These receptors were collected from a man aged 35 to 55 with head and neck cancer.

The chain is built from TRBV6-5 and TRBJ2-1; 10 nucleotides line up with TRBD2. The V segment lost 7 bases and the J segment 9 bases; nucleotides outside the gene matches: 6. Germline V gives CDR1 MNHEY, CDR2 SVGAGI. This CDR3 comprises 13 residues. The CDR3 nucleotides are TGTGCCAGCAAGGGACTAGCGTTGCGTGAGCAGTTCTTC. This sequence encodes CASKGLALREQFF.

This clone was seen only a few times. V gene TRBV6-5 combines with J gene TRBJ1-6; D remains ambiguous. The germline CDR1 and CDR2 sequences are MNHEY and SVGAGI. V was trimmed by 8 bases and J by 7 bases, leaving 18 bases between them. The CDR3 has 15 residues. CDR3: CASLRSGSGNSPLHF. CDR3 nucleotides: TGTGCCAGCCTCAGATCCGGGAGCGGAAATTCACCCCTCCACTTT.

The chain uses TRBV19 and TRBJ2-3; 8 nucleotides align to TRBD1. J lost 0 bases, V lost 7 bases, and 12 bases had no gene match. CDR3 size: 17 residues. Germline CDR1 is LNHDA and CDR2 is SQIVND (reference sequence). The CDR3 spells CASKRLGQDSSTDTQYF. The DNA of the CDR3 is TGTGCCAGTAAGCGGCTGGGACAGGACTCTAGCACAGATACGCAGTATTTT.

This chain connects TRBV6-5 to TRBJ2-7, with a weak D call TRBD1 (5 bases). Trimming left V 8 bases short and J 3 bases short, with 14 bases between. Per the germline V gene, CDR1 is MNHEY and CDR2 is SVGAGI. This CDR3 region has 13 residues. CDR3 sequence reads: CASSPARGYEQYF. Written as DNA, the CDR3 is TGTGCCAGCTCGCCGGCAAGGGGCTACGAGCAGTACTTC.

The rearrangement joins TRBV6-5 to TRBJ2-1; TRBD1 matches 11 bases. J lost 7 bases, V lost 4 bases, and 3 bases had no gene match. The germline V gene encodes CDR1 MNHEY and CDR2 SVGAGI. The CDR3 extends over 14 amino acids. The CDR3 DNA follows: TGTGCCAGCAGTTCCGGGACAGGGGGTAATGAGCAGTTCTTC. Its protein product is CASSSGTGGNEQFF.

The chain links TRBV7-8 to TRBJ1-2; no clear D gene. Germline loops: CDR1 SGHVS, CDR2 FQNEAQ. V dropped 1 base and J dropped 4 bases, with 10 bases sitting between them. The CDR3 consists of 14 residues. This CDR3 reads CASSLESYGYGYTF. The DNA for the CDR3 is TGTGCCAGCAGCTTAGAGTCGTACGGCTATGGCTACACCTTC.

The table lists this clone with a count of one. The junction and the germline gene differ at one end; a read error may be behind it. The chain combines TRBV11-2 with TRBJ2-3; D is ambiguous. This CDR3 comprises 13 residues. CDR1 SGHAT and CDR2 FQNNGV come from the germline V gene. The CDR3 is CASSLITTATQYF. The CDR3 nucleotides read TGTGCCAGCAGCTTGATCACAACAGCTACGCAGTATTTT.

Turning to this clone: The same CDR3 is also encoded by other DNA sequences in this sample. The chain joins TRBV5-1 to TRBJ1-5, with a tentative D call TRBD1 (5 bases). The CDR3 runs 14 residues. V was shortened by 4 bases and J by 6 bases, with 14 bases between the two germline ends. CDR1 is SGHRS, CDR2 YFSETQ, per germline. CDR3 sequence: CASSLQGEGQPQHF. Written as DNA, the CDR3 is TGCGCCAGCAGCCTTCAGGGAGAGGGTCAGCCCCAGCATTTT.

This chain joins TRBV9 and TRBJ2-7; D is unresolved. The CDR3 is 14 amino acids. Germline V gives CDR1 SGDLS, CDR2 YYNGEE. Trimming cost V 0 bases and J 2 bases, with 9 bases left between them. CDR3 loop: CASSVGAVAYEQYF. CDR3 DNA: TGTGCCAGCAGCGTAGGTGCGGTGGCCTACGAGCAGTACTTC.

The rearrangement joins TRBV3-1 (or the pseudogene TRBV3-2) to TRBJ1-2; weak D call: TRBD1 (5 bases). Germline assignment: CDR1 LGHDT and CDR2 YNNKEL (reference sequence). Trimming removed 7 bases at V and 2 bases at J, with 11 bases between. The CDR3 totals 13 residues. The CDR3 loop reads CASTSRDNYGYTF. The DNA for the CDR3 is TGTGCCAGCACGTCGAGGGACAACTATGGCTACACCTTC.

The DNA of the CDR3 is TGCGCCAGCATCCCCGTCGGGGGGCCATTTGGCTACACCTTC. This sequence encodes CASIPVGGPFGYTF. The V gene is TRBV10-1, the J gene TRBJ1-2, with D tentatively TRBD1 (6 bases). Deletions cut 7 bases from V and 7 bases from J, with 19 bases between. Germline V gene data show CDR1 as WNHNN and CDR2 as SYGVQD (reference sequence). The CDR3 is 14 residues long.

The V and J genes are TRBV28 and TRBJ1-1, with D hard to call. Germline CDR1 and CDR2: MDHEN and SYDVKM. V was shortened by 8 bases and J by 1 base, with 5 bases between the two germline ends. The CDR3 consists of 11 residues. Here the CDR3 DNA reads TGTGCCAGCGAAGCGAACACTGAAGCTTTCTTT. This sequence encodes CASEANTEAFF.

The chain links TRBV19 to TRBJ2-5; D is unclear. V gave up 1 base and J gave up 7 bases, with 4 bases separating them. This CDR3 is built from 11 residues. CDR1 is LNHDA and CDR2 is SQIVND in the germline V gene (reference sequence). The CDR3 sequence is CASSIGGTQYF. The DNA for the CDR3 is TGTGCCAGTAGTATAGGAGGGACCCAGTACTTC.

This clone was detected once. The J gene is TRBJ2-7, the V gene TRBV2; TRBD2 agrees at 16 bases. V shed 5 bases and J 4 bases; nucleotides not matched to a gene: 11. The germline gives CDR1 SNHLY, CDR2 FYNNEI. This CDR3 is 18 amino acids long. The DNA of the CDR3 is TGTGCCAGCAGTAAGGGACTAGCGGGAGGGTATTTTACGTACGAGCAGTACTTC. It specifies CASSKGLAGGYFTYEQYF.

The V gene is TRBV13, the J gene TRBJ1-2, with TRBD1 matching 9 bases. The CDR3 is 15 residues long. Germline CDR1 and CDR2: PRHDT and FYEKMQ (reference sequence). The V gene end was trimmed by 5 bases and the J gene end by 3 bases; junction bases not matched to a gene: 7. In nucleotides, the CDR3 is TGTGCCAGCAGCCCCGGGACAGGGTCAGACTATGGCTACACCTTC. Amino acid sequence: CASSPGTGSDYGYTF.

In its sample, this clone was seen once. CDR3 amino acids: CASNNWGQDEKLFF. In DNA, the CDR3 is TGTGCCAGCAATAACTGGGGACAGGATGAAAAACTGTTTTTT. V usage is TRBV2 and J usage is TRBJ1-4; TRBD1 agrees at 8 bases. V trimming: 7 bases; J trimming: 6 bases; junction bases outside the gene matches: 7. Germline CDR1 and CDR2: SNHLY and FYNNEI. CDR3 length: 14 residues.